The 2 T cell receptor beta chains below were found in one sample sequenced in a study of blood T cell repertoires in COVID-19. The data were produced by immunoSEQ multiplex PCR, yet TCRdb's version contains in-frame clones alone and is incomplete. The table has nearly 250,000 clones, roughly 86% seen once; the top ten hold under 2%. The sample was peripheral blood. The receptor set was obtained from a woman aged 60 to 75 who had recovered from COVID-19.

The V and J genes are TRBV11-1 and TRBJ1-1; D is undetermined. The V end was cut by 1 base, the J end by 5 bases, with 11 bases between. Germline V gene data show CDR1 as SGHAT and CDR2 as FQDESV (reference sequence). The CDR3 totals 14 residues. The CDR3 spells CASSLGVSGTEAFF. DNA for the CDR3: TGTGCCAGCAGCTTAGGAGTTTCAGGAACTGAAGCTTTCTTT.

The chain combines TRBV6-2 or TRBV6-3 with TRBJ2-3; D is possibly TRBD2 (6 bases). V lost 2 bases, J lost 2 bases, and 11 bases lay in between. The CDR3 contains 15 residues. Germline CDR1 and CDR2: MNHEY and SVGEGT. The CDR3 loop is CASSYGRDSTDTQYF. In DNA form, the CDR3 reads TGTGCCAGCAGTTACGGTAGGGACTCCACAGATACGCAGTATTTT.